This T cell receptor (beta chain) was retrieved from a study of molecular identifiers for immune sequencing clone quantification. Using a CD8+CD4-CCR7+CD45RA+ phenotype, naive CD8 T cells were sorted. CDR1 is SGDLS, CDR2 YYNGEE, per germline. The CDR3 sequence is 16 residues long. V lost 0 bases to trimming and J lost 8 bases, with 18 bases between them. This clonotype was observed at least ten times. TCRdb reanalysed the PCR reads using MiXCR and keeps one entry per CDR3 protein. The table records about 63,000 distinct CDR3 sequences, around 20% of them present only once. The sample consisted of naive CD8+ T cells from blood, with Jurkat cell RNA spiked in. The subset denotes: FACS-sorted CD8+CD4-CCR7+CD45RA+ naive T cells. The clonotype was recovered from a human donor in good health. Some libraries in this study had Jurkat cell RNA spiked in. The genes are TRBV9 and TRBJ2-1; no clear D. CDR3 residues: CASSVVPSKATDEQFF. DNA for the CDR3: TGTGCCAGCAGCGTAGTTCCCTCCAAGGCTACGGATGAGCAGTTCTTC.